These 10 T cell receptor beta chains share one sample of origin, sequenced in a study of shared clonotypes between healthy human individuals. Sequencing was performed with immunoSEQ multiplex PCR; in TCRdb, only in-frame clones are kept and a portion is missing. The table lists some 1.4 million clones, more than 95% of them singletons. Sequenced: naive CD4+ T cells sorted from blood. Subset described: CD45RA+ positively selected. The origin of the receptors is a man aged 25 to 45 in good health.

The chain couples TRBV13 to TRBJ2-7, with 9 bases identical to TRBD2. The CDR3 is 15 residues long. Germline CDR1 is PRHDT and CDR2 is FYEKMQ (reference sequence). Trimming removed 3 bases from V and 2 bases from J; junction bases left unmatched: 5. CDR3 amino acids: CASSFQLAGTYEQYF. CDR3 DNA sequence: TGTGCCAGCAGCTTCCAGCTAGCGGGAACCTACGAGCAGTACTTC.

This chain connects TRBV5-4 to TRBJ2-2; D not certain. Trimming stripped 3 bases from V and 3 bases from J, with 6 bases between. Germline values: CDR1 SGHNT, CDR2 YYREEE (reference sequence). The CDR3 covers 13 residues. This CDR3 reads CASSSTYTGELFF. The CDR3 DNA follows: TGTGCCAGCAGCTCCACCTACACCGGGGAGCTGTTTTTT. The full variable domain, rest sourced from reference TRBV5-4 and TRBJ2-2, is ETGVTQSPTHLIKTRGQQVTLRCSSQSGHNTVSWYQQALGQGPQFIFQYYREEENGRGNFPPRFSGLQFPNYSSELNVNALELDDSALYLCASSSTYTGELFFGEGSRLTVL.

The CDR3 DNA sequence: TGCAGCGTTAAAATGCCAACGGACAGGGAAGAGGGGCAGTACTTC. As protein: CSVKMPTDREEGQYF. This chain joins TRBV29-1 and TRBJ2-7, with 8 bases fitting TRBD1. The length of the CDR3 is 15 residues. The V segment lost 5 bases and the J segment 9 bases; nucleotides outside the gene matches: 18. Germline CDR1 SQVTM, CDR2 ANQGSEA.

The V gene is TRBV11-2, the J gene TRBJ2-7, with a tentative D call TRBD1 (6 bases). Germline V CDR1 and CDR2: SGHAT, FQNNGV. This CDR3 is 15 amino acids long. Between the trimmed V and J ends, which lost 1 base and 0 bases, there was a span of 10 bases. The CDR3 DNA follows: TGTGCCAGCAGCTTAGGGACAGCCGCCTCCTACGAGCAGTACTTC. It translates to CASSLGTAASYEQYF.

V usage is TRBV19 and J usage is TRBJ2-1, with a weak D call TRBD2 (5 bases). V lost 4 bases and J 8 bases, leaving 12 bases between the germline ends. Germline V gene data show CDR1 as LNHDA and CDR2 as SQIVND (reference sequence). The CDR3 contains 13 residues. The chain's CDR3 is CASSTSIGDEQFF. CDR3 DNA sequence: TGTGCCAGTAGTACTAGCATCGGGGATGAGCAGTTCTTC.

This clone was seen a handful of times. The chain combines TRBV11-2 with TRBJ2-5; the D gene is possibly TRBD1 (6 bases). This CDR3 has 14 residues. Deletions cut 3 bases from V and 2 bases from J, with 10 bases between. Germline assignment: CDR1 SGHAT and CDR2 FQNNGV. The CDR3 nucleotides are TGTGCCAGCAGCTTGTCGGGACAACAAGAGACCCAGTACTTC. Translated, it gives CASSLSGQQETQYF.

The chain links TRBV6-5 to TRBJ2-1; 10 nucleotides match TRBD2. CDR1 and CDR2 (germline): MNHEY, SVGAGI. The CDR3 totals 15 residues. With V trimmed by 6 bases and J by 3 bases, 5 bases remained unmatched. The chain's CDR3 is CASRLRTSGYNEQFF. The CDR3 DNA sequence: TGTGCCAGCAGACTTCGGACTAGCGGCTACAATGAGCAGTTCTTC.

This clone occurred a few times. V usage is TRBV29-1 and J usage is TRBJ1-4; the match to TRBD1 covers 8 bases. The CDR3 is 14 amino acids. Losses at the gene ends were 4 bases for V and 8 bases for J; bases not matched to a gene: 9. The V gene's germline CDR1 is SQVTM and CDR2 ANQGSEA. CDR3 nucleotides: TGCAGCGTTGTCCCCGGGACAGGAGGCGAAAAACTGTTTTTT. Translating it yields CSVVPGTGGEKLFF.

V is TRBV29-1 and J is TRBJ2-5; D gene ambiguous. The CDR3 runs 15 residues. Trimming cost V 7 bases and J 1 base, with 19 bases left between them. Germline V gene data show CDR1 as SQVTM and CDR2 as ANQGSEA. The CDR3 DNA is TGCAGCGCCCAAATTCTCCGAGCTCTCCAAGAGACCCAGTACTTC. Translated, it gives CSAQILRALQETQYF.

The chain has TRBV30 and TRBJ2-7; 7 bases align to TRBD2. Germline CDR1 reads GTSNPN; CDR2 reads SVGIG (reference sequence). V lost 3 bases to trimming and J lost 0 bases; unmatched junction nucleotides: 8. The CDR3 covers 15 residues. The DNA of the CDR3 is TGTGCCTGGAGCGCCTGGGAGGGGTTCTCCTACGAGCAGTACTTC. Its protein is CAWSAWEGFSYEQYF.